This T cell receptor beta chain was sequenced for a study of T cells in Graves' hyperthyroidism and ophthalmopathy. Regarding the study as a whole: Ophthalmopathy could be told apart from stable hyperthyroidism with a 13 V-J model.

CDR1 and CDR2 (germline): DFQATT, SNEGSKA (reference sequence). V was clipped by 0 bases and J by 6 bases; unmatched bases: 4. The CDR3 totals 15 residues. Worth noting for this clonotype: As yet, its antigen is unknown.

Fresh peripheral blood, roughly 10 ml of it, supplied the PBMCs. Amplification yielded TCR beta CDR3 regions, with RNA transcripts as the source. During a first-round RT-PCR of the TCR CDR3, the HTBI primer set was used. TCRdb independently ran MiXCR on the multiplex PCR reads; one entry per CDR3 protein. Of about 300,000 distinct CDR3 sequences detected, 15% to 20% appear once; the ten largest clones hold approximately 35%. The receptor's source is a man aged 45-60 years with Graves' ophthalmopathy. V usage is TRBV20-1 and J usage is TRBJ2-1; 11 bases are a match to TRBD2. Sequenced sample: blood. The CDR3 region is CSAREVGTSGNEQFF. The CDR3 DNA is TGCAGTGCTAGAGAAGTAGGGACTAGCGGCAATGAGCAGTTCTTC.